This entry concerns a single T cell receptor (beta chain). Its antigen is as yet unknown. This specimen belongs to a study of T-cell memory formation after mild COVID-19. As for the study in general: TCR clusters were mostly donor specific. General observations from the study: There was no confirmation that second-wave clones peaking on day 37 were SARS-CoV-2 specific. Clones contracting across day 15 to 85 had a balanced CD4/CD8 profile; later expanding clones leaned CD4+.

The TCR alpha and TCR beta cDNA libraries, bearing sample barcodes and UMIs, were generated by 5'RACE using constant-segment primers. TCRdb reanalysed the 5' RACE reads using MiXCR and keeps one entry per CDR3 protein. There are roughly 300,000 distinct CDR3 sequences in the sample; 8.2% occur only once, and roughly 23% lies in the top ten. Germline V gene sequence: CDR1 SGDLS, CDR2 YYNGEE. The CDR3 extends over 20 amino acids. The V segment lost 5 bases and the J segment 8 bases; nucleotides outside the gene matches: 27. The V gene is TRBV9, the J gene TRBJ2-1, with 8 nucleotides matching TRBD2. Sequencing used PBMCs or a T cell subset sorted from them (not recorded which). The receptor was isolated from a man younger than 35 who had mild COVID-19 (a few samples of this study predate the infection). Cell type and time point are not known. DNA for the CDR3: TGTGCCAGCAGTCTCGGGATATTGGTGGCTAGCGGGTCTGCTACGGATGAGCAGTTCTTC. Residues: CASSLGILVASGSATDEQFF.